The 25 T cell receptor beta chains below all came from one sample that was sequenced in a study of T cell responses to AZD1222 COVID-19 vaccine. TCRdb's copy holds only in-frame clones and misses some; the assay was immunoSEQ multiplex PCR. The repertoire consists of some 150,000 clones, with 94% occurring once and the leading ten covering over 0.95%. Source: peripheral blood, taken on day 0 of AZD1222 vaccination. The receptors shown here come from an adult in good health.

V is TRBV19 and J is TRBJ1-6; TRBD1 matches at 9 bases. CDR3 length: 16 amino acids. Germline V CDR1 and CDR2: LNHDA, SQIVND (reference sequence). Germline trimming cut 5 bases from V and 7 bases from J; bases unmatched to any gene: 9. The CDR3 nucleotides are TGTGCCAGTAGTGCCCTCGTTGGGACAGGGAATTCACCCCTCCACTTT. Translation gives CASSALVGTGNSPLHF.

This rearrangement joins TRBV27 to TRBJ2-1, with 9 nucleotides matching TRBD1. Trimming at V came to 7 bases and at J to 0 bases, leaving 10 bases not matched to a gene. CDR1 and CDR2 (germline): MNHEY, SMNVEV (reference sequence). CDR3 length equals 17 residues. The CDR3, as DNA: TGTGCCAGCAAAACAGGGGGCGGTTCAGTCTCCTACAATGAGCAGTTCTTC. It encodes CASKTGGGSVSYNEQFF.

V is TRBV24-1 and J is TRBJ2-1, with TRBD2 matching over 11 bases. The CDR3 spans 17 residues. Germline CDR1 KGHDR, CDR2 SFDVKD. The J segment lost 0 bases and the V segment lost 5 bases, leaving 5 bases of the junction unmatched. The CDR3 region is CATSALGLAVSYNEQFF. In DNA form, the CDR3 reads TGTGCCACCAGTGCCCTGGGACTAGCGGTCTCCTACAATGAGCAGTTCTTC.

This clone was recorded once. CDR3 protein: CASSLAPATDTQYF. The CDR3 nucleotides are TGTGCCAGCAGCTTAGCACCGGCCACAGATACGCAGTATTTT. The V gene is TRBV7-2, the J gene TRBJ2-3; the D is unclear. Germline values: CDR1 SGHTA, CDR2 FQGNSA. The germline V and J ends were trimmed by 0 bases and 2 bases, with 6 bases remaining between them. The length of the CDR3 is 14 residues.

The chain recombines TRBV6-5 with TRBJ1-2; D may be TRBD1 (5 bases). Trimming took off 6 bases at V and 8 bases at J, with 22 bases between the two ends. The CDR3 has 15 amino acids. CDR1 is MNHEY, CDR2 SVGAGI, per germline. Here the CDR3 reads CASSPGTGSGWGYTF. DNA of the CDR3: TGTGCCAGCAGCCCCGGGACGGGTTCGGGTTGGGGCTACACCTTC.

J is TRBJ1-6 and V is TRBV7-8, with 8 bases aligning to TRBD1. J gave up 7 bases and V 5 bases, and 7 bases lay outside the gene matches. Germline CDR1 SGHVS, CDR2 FQNEAQ. The CDR3 runs 15 residues. CDR3 DNA sequence: TGTGCCAGCAGCGGGGGGACAGGAGAAAATTCACCCCTCCACTTT. Amino acid sequence: CASSGGTGENSPLHF.

The J gene is TRBJ1-4, the V gene TRBV11-2, with D possibly TRBD1 on 5 matching bases. CDR3 size: 14 residues. Trimming shortened V by 5 bases and J by 6 bases, and 13 bases separated the two germline ends. CDR1 SGHAT and CDR2 FQNNGV come from the germline V gene. The CDR3 nucleotides are TGTGCCAGCAGCCCAAGTAGGGGTGATGAAAAACTGTTTTTT. Protein product: CASSPSRGDEKLFF.

CDR3 residues: CASSQRLGGPDTQYF. In DNA form, the CDR3 reads TGTGCCAGCAGCCAGAGACTTGGGGGACCAGATACGCAGTATTTT. The chain couples TRBV7-2 to TRBJ2-3; possibly TRBD1 or TRBD2 for D (5 bases each). V gave up 5 bases and J gave up 4 bases, with 16 bases separating them. Germline loops: CDR1 SGHTA, CDR2 FQGNSA. The CDR3 loop spans 15 amino acids.

This clone occurred once. The gene calls are TRBV6-5 and TRBJ1-1; D remains ambiguous. This CDR3 comprises 16 residues. The V end lost 2 bases, the J end lost 0 bases, and 13 bases lay between the germline ends. Germline loops: CDR1 MNHEY, CDR2 SVGAGI. CDR3 region: CASSYGRQTMNTEAFF. Written as DNA, the CDR3 is TGTGCCAGCAGTTACGGTCGGCAGACAATGAACACTGAAGCTTTCTTT.

This chain joins TRBV5-1 and TRBJ1-2; 9 positions match TRBD1. V shed 4 bases and J 8 bases; nucleotides not matched to a gene: 18. The CDR3 runs 17 residues. Germline CDR1 reads SGHRS; CDR2 reads YFSETQ. CDR3 DNA: TGCGCCAGCAGCGTACTCACCGGGGGACAGGGAAGGTGGGGCTACACCTTC. Protein: CASSVLTGGQGRWGYTF.

The chain couples TRBV5-1 to TRBJ1-2; unclear D gene. V was pared by 4 bases and J by 0 bases, with 7 bases between. From germline, CDR1 is SGHRS and CDR2 YFSETQ. This CDR3 is built from 13 residues. CDR3 region: CASSTAANYGYTF. DNA of the CDR3: TGCGCCAGCAGCACCGCCGCTAACTATGGCTACACCTTC.

V gene TRBV3-1 (or the pseudogene TRBV3-2) combines with J gene TRBJ1-1; no reliable D call. The V gene lost 2 bases and the J gene lost 1 base, with 5 bases spanning the gap. Germline lookup yields CDR1 LGHDT and CDR2 YNNKEL (reference sequence). CDR3 length equals 13 residues. The DNA of the CDR3 is TGTGCCAGCAGCCAAAACAGGAACACTGAAGCTTTCTTT. Translating it yields CASSQNRNTEAFF.

This chain links TRBV2 with TRBJ1-2, with D possibly matching TRBD1 (5 bases). This CDR3 comprises 16 residues. Trimming took 2 bases from V and 7 from J, leaving 20 bases between them. Looked up from germline, CDR1 is SNHLY and CDR2 is FYNNEI. The DNA for the CDR3 is TGTGCCAGCAGTGAAAGGGGCGGACGGGGAATGAGTGGCTACACCTTC. This gives the protein CASSERGGRGMSGYTF.

The chain uses TRBV5-1 and TRBJ1-5, with D hard to call. Germline V lookup: CDR1 SGHRS, CDR2 YFSETQ. V was shortened by 2 bases and J by 5 bases, with 8 bases between the two germline ends. CDR3 length: 13 amino acids. For the CDR3, the DNA is TGCGCCAGCAGCTTCGGAGCGGATCAGCCCCAGCATTTT. Residues: CASSFGADQPQHF. The whole variable domain, filled in from reference TRBV5-1 and TRBJ1-5, reads KAGVTQTPRYLIKTRGQQVTLSCSPISGHRSVSWYQQTPGQGLQFLFEYFSETQRNKGNFPGRFSGRQFSNSRSEMNVSTLELGDSALYLCASSFGADQPQHFGDGTRLSIL.

J is TRBJ1-2 and V is TRBV19; 7 bases are a match to TRBD1. CDR1 is LNHDA and CDR2 is SQIVND in the germline V gene (reference sequence). This CDR3 region has 14 residues. V shed 5 bases, J shed 2 bases, and the junction held 5 bases outside the gene matches. CDR3 sequence: CASSSSTGNYGYTF. The CDR3 DNA is TGTGCCAGTAGTTCCTCGACAGGGAACTATGGCTACACCTTC.

The V gene is TRBV9, the J gene TRBJ1-1; 9 bases match TRBD1. The J segment lost 3 bases and the V segment lost 4 bases, leaving 4 bases of the junction unmatched. Germline assignment: CDR1 SGDLS and CDR2 YYNGEE. The CDR3 sequence is 14 residues long. Here the CDR3 DNA reads TGTGCCAGCAGCAAGGGACAGGGTGACACTGAAGCTTTCTTT. This codes for CASSKGQGDTEAFF.

The rearrangement joins TRBV2 to TRBJ1-1; D gene uncertain. Trimming took 8 bases from V and 1 from J, leaving 11 bases between them. The CDR3 spans 13 residues. Germline V CDR1 and CDR2: SNHLY, FYNNEI. The CDR3 nucleotides read TGTGCCAGCCGGGTGGCGTGGAACACTGAAGCTTTCTTT. Translating gives CASRVAWNTEAFF.

The chain joins TRBV7-8 to TRBJ2-1; D not resolved. V lost 5 bases and J 8 bases, leaving 10 bases between the germline ends. CDR3 length: 12 amino acids. CDR1 and CDR2 (germline): SGHVS, FQNEAQ. The CDR3 DNA sequence: TGTGCCAGCAGCCCCTATGGGGATGAGCAGTTCTTC. Translation gives CASSPYGDEQFF.

The chain is built from TRBV5-4 and TRBJ2-3, with 9 bases matching TRBD2. The CDR3 loop spans 15 amino acids. The germline CDR1 and CDR2 sequences are SGHNT and YYREEE (reference sequence). The V segment lost 2 bases and the J segment 4 bases; nucleotides outside the gene matches: 5. The CDR3 loop is CASSLAGGRADTQYF. The DNA of the CDR3 is TGTGCCAGCAGCTTAGCGGGGGGTCGGGCAGATACGCAGTATTTT. Full variable domain (outside the CDR3, taken from reference TRBV5-4 and TRBJ2-3): ETGVTQSPTHLIKTRGQQVTLRCSSQSGHNTVSWYQQALGQGPQFIFQYYREEENGRGNFPPRFSGLQFPNYSSELNVNALELDDSALYLCASSLAGGRADTQYFGPGTRLTVL.

The chain has TRBV13 and TRBJ1-1; weak D call: TRBD1 (6 bases). The ends were cut back, 6 bases at V and 6 bases at J, with 11 bases in the middle. The germline CDR1 and CDR2 sequences are PRHDT and FYEKMQ (reference sequence). CDR3 size: 12 residues. The CDR3, as DNA: TGTGCCAGCAGTCCCGGGGGCCCTGAAGCTTTCTTT. Translation gives CASSPGGPEAFF.

The rearrangement joins TRBV6-5 to TRBJ2-1; D possibly corresponds to TRBD2 (7 bases). V lost 4 bases to trimming and J lost 8 bases, with 12 bases between them. Per germline, CDR1 MNHEY and CDR2 SVGAGI. This CDR3 has 13 amino acids. CDR3 sequence (DNA): TGTGCCAGCAGTTCCCCGGGGGGCTATGAGCAGTTCTTC. Its protein is CASSSPGGYEQFF.

V is TRBV3-1 (or the pseudogene TRBV3-2) and J is TRBJ1-6; no clear D. V was pared by 1 base and J by 9 bases, with 7 bases between. CDR1 is LGHDT, CDR2 YNNKEL, per germline (reference sequence). The CDR3 length is 13 residues. As DNA, the CDR3 is TGTGCCAGCAGCCAAGTCCACGTTTCACCCCTCCACTTT. Encoded protein: CASSQVHVSPLHF.

This rearrangement joins TRBV3-1 (or the pseudogene TRBV3-2) to TRBJ1-5, with TRBD1 as a possible D gene (5 bases). The CDR3 has 15 residues. CDR1 LGHDT and CDR2 YNNKEL come from the germline V gene (reference sequence). The ends were cut back, 4 bases at V and 2 bases at J, with 12 bases in the middle. Here the CDR3 reads CASSPGTFGNQPQHF. CDR3 coding DNA: TGTGCCAGCAGCCCTGGGACTTTTGGCAATCAGCCCCAGCATTTT.

V and J are TRBV5-6 and TRBJ1-2; D unresolved. CDR1 and CDR2 (germline): SGHDT, YYEEEE. V lost 3 bases and J 7 bases, leaving 13 bases between the germline ends. This CDR3 is built from 13 residues. The CDR3 DNA is TGTGCCAGCAGCTCCCGACTCCGAGGTGGCTACACCTTC. Translation: CASSSRLRGGYTF.

J is TRBJ1-5 and V is TRBV19, with unresolved D. CDR1 and CDR2 from the germline V gene are LNHDA and SQIVND (reference sequence). CDR3 length: 15 residues. Deletions cut 3 bases from V and 1 base from J, with 10 bases between. The CDR3 coding sequence is TGTGCCAGTAGTATCATCGGAAGAAGCAATCAGCCCCAGCATTTT. Protein: CASSIIGRSNQPQHF.